These 29 T cell receptor beta chains were sequenced from one sample in a study of breast tumors, draining lymph nodes, adjacent tissues. Axillary draining lymph nodes of breast cancer patients supplied the node samples. TCRdb reanalysed the multiplex PCR reads using MiXCR and keeps one entry per CDR3 protein. This table has approximately 90,000 distinct CDR3 sequences, around 28% appearing once. Sequenced input: axillary lymph node tissue. The source of these receptors is a female donor with breast cancer. Some clones in this sample may be carry-over from other donors' samples.

Of note for this clonotype: One base away lies a much larger clone, so this may be a sequencing read error. This chain links TRBV5-8 with TRBJ2-2; either TRBD1 or TRBD2 may supply D (5 bases each). This CDR3 contains 14 residues. Trimming took off 3 bases at V and 4 bases at J, with 10 bases between the two ends. The V gene's germline CDR1 is SGHTS and CDR2 YDEGEE. The DNA for the CDR3 is TGTGCCAGCAGCTCCGGGACCACCACCGGGGAGCTGTTTTTT. Its translation is CASSSGTTTGELFF.

The chain's CDR3 is CSAPGPGDPSDTQYF. Written as DNA, the CDR3 is TGCAGTGCCCCGGGGCCGGGGGACCCATCAGATACGCAGTATTTT. This chain connects TRBV20-1 to TRBJ2-3; D may be TRBD2 (6 bases). The germline V gene has CDR1 DFQATT and CDR2 SNEGSKA (reference sequence). CDR3 length: 15 residues. Trimming removed 6 bases from V and 4 bases from J, with 20 bases in between.

This clonotype was recorded at least ten times. V usage is TRBV7-2 and J usage is TRBJ2-2, with D perhaps TRBD2 (7 bases). The germline gives CDR1 SGHTA, CDR2 FQGNSA. This CDR3 has 17 residues. The V and J ends lost 1 base and 6 bases respectively, with 18 bases between them. The CDR3 nucleotides read TGTGCCAGCAGCTTAGGGGTGATGCGGGGGCATTCCGGGGAGCTGTTTTTT. Translated: CASSLGVMRGHSGELFF.

This clonotype was seen many times. Here the CDR3 reads CASSDLPGLGEQFF. The CDR3 nucleotides are TGTGCCAGCAGTGATCTCCCGGGACTAGGTGAGCAGTTCTTC. This chain joins TRBV6-4 and TRBJ2-1, with 8 bases matching TRBD2. The CDR3 extends over 14 amino acids. J gave up 9 bases and V 3 bases, and 7 bases lay outside the gene matches. Germline assignment: CDR1 MRHNA and CDR2 SNTAGT.

About this clonotype: The junction and the germline gene differ at one end; a read error may be behind it. The chain is built from TRBV19 and TRBJ1-6; 8 bases are shared with TRBD1. CDR1 LNHDA and CDR2 SQIVND come from the germline V gene (reference sequence). CDR3 length: 20 residues. DNA of the CDR3: TGTACCAGTAGTACCAACCGCAACAGACGGCGGACAGGGTACCATTCACCCCTCCACTTT. The encoded protein is CTSSTNRNRRRTGYHSPLHF.

The gene calls are TRBV7-9 and TRBJ2-1; possible D gene TRBD2, 5 bases. The V end was cut by 5 bases, the J end by 5 bases, with 19 bases between. In germline, CDR1 is SEHNR, CDR2 FQNEAQ (reference sequence). The CDR3 has 16 residues. The CDR3, as DNA: TGTGCCAGCAGCCCCCGGACCAGCGGCCAAGACAATGAGCAGTTCTTC. It codes for CASSPRTSGQDNEQFF.

The rearrangement uses TRBV19 and TRBJ2-7, with 7 bases fitting TRBD2. This CDR3 spans 13 amino acids. V shed 5 bases, J shed 4 bases, and the junction held 5 bases outside the gene matches. Germline V gene data show CDR1 as LNHDA and CDR2 as SQIVND (reference sequence). The CDR3 DNA sequence: TGTGCCAGTAGTCCCTTCGGGGGGTACGAGCAGTACTTC. This sequence encodes CASSPFGGYEQYF.

In this sample, this clonotype turned up many times. The V and J genes are TRBV27 and TRBJ2-7; a possible D gene is TRBD2 (5 bases). Germline V gives CDR1 MNHEY, CDR2 SMNVEV (reference sequence). The V end was cut by 4 bases, the J end by 6 bases, with 16 bases between. CDR3 length: 14 amino acids. CDR3 nucleotides: TGTGCCAGCAGTTCCGGTCTAGCAAGCCTCGAGCAGTACTTC. It specifies CASSSGLASLEQYF.

This clonotype was seen many times. The rearrangement joins TRBV7-2 to TRBJ2-5; D possibly corresponds to TRBD2 (6 bases). Germline-derived CDR1 and CDR2 are SGHTA and FQGNSA. V was clipped by 4 bases and J by 4 bases, with 13 bases between them. This CDR3 region has 14 residues. CDR3 in DNA: TGTGCCAGCAGCTCCTCGTGGAGGGGAGAGACCCAGTACTTC. Translated, it gives CASSSSWRGETQYF.

This clonotype has at least ten counts. This chain joins TRBV12-3 or TRBV12-4 and TRBJ2-1; 7 positions agree with TRBD1. With 0 bases clipped from V and 0 bases from J, the junction kept 8 bases outside the gene matches. The CDR3 length is 18 residues. CDR3 bases: TGTGCCAGCAGTTTAGCGTGGGTAGGGGGCACCTCCTACAATGAGCAGTTCTTC. Protein product: CASSLAWVGGTSYNEQFF.

This clonotype was picked up many times. This chain connects TRBV5-4 to TRBJ2-3, with 15 positions matching TRBD2. J gave up 3 bases and V 4 bases, and 12 bases lay outside the gene matches. The CDR3 loop spans 19 amino acids. The V gene's germline CDR1 is SGHNT and CDR2 YYREEE (reference sequence). CDR3 loop: CASSSGLAGGGALTDTQYF. The DNA of the CDR3 is TGTGCCAGCAGCAGTGGACTAGCGGGAGGGGGGGCACTTACAGATACGCAGTATTTT.

This clonotype was detected many times. CDR3 DNA sequence: TGCAGTGCTAACCCTCCGGGGGGAACGGAGACCCAGTACTTC. Translating it yields CSANPPGGTETQYF. V gene TRBV20-1 combines with J gene TRBJ2-5, with 7 bases lining up with TRBD2. This CDR3 contains 14 residues. CDR1 and CDR2 (germline): DFQATT, SNEGSKA (reference sequence). After removal of 4 bases from V and 5 bases from J, the junction contained 10 bases not matched to a gene.

This clonotype was seen ten or more times. V gene TRBV12-3 or TRBV12-4 combines with J gene TRBJ1-5, with D uncertain. The CDR3 runs to 15 residues. Deletions cut 5 bases from V and 0 bases from J, with 11 bases between. CDR3 coding DNA: TGTGCCAGCAGTACCCTGGGGTATAGCAATCAGCCCCAGCATTTT. This sequence encodes CASSTLGYSNQPQHF.

The V and J genes are TRBV30 and TRBJ1-2; TRBD1 agrees at 7 bases. CDR1 is GTSNPN and CDR2 is SVGIG in the germline V gene (reference sequence). J was trimmed by 8 bases and V by 5 bases; bases with no gene match: 5. The CDR3 is 11 amino acids. CDR3 sequence: CAWGPGGGYTF. The DNA of the CDR3 is TGTGCCTGGGGACCAGGGGGGGGCTACACCTTC.

This clonotype was counted ten times or more. The CDR3 DNA sequence: TGCAGTGCTAGAGAGGGGGGAAGGGGCGATGAGCAGTTCTTC. Translating gives CSAREGGRGDEQFF. The chain joins TRBV20-1 to TRBJ2-1; D is perhaps TRBD2 (6 bases). Trimming left V 0 bases short and J 8 bases short, with 14 bases between. CDR3 size: 14 residues. Germline V CDR1 and CDR2: DFQATT, SNEGSKA (reference sequence).

This clonotype was picked up many times. The chain combines TRBV7-7 with TRBJ1-5; no clear D. From germline, CDR1 is SSHAT and CDR2 FNYEAQ (reference sequence). This CDR3 spans 14 amino acids. Trimming left V 7 bases short and J 4 bases short, with 14 bases between. The CDR3 sequence: CASKLCPRNQPQHF. The CDR3 coding sequence is TGTGCCAGCAAATTATGTCCCCGGAATCAGCCCCAGCATTTT.

This clonotype occurred many times. A single base separates this from a much larger clone, so it may be a read error. J is TRBJ2-7 and V is TRBV12-3 or TRBV12-4; 7 nucleotides agree with TRBD1. The CDR3 is 14 residues long. V dropped 8 bases and J dropped 4; count of bases not matched to a gene: 11. The CDR3 region is CASSNQGVPYEQYF. The DNA for the CDR3 is TGTGCCAGCTCCAACCAGGGGGTCCCGTACGAGCAGTACTTC.

This clonotype was detected only a few times. The V call is TRBV12-3 or TRBV12-4, the J call TRBJ2-2; TRBD1 aligns across 9 bases. The V gene end was trimmed by 6 bases and the J gene end by 4 bases; junction bases not matched to a gene: 6. The CDR3 is 15 residues long. The CDR3 DNA is TGTGCCAGCAGGCCACAGGGGGCGCCCACCGGGGAGCTGTTTTTT. Its translation: CASRPQGAPTGELFF.

This clonotype was counted many times. The chain recombines TRBV6-2 or TRBV6-3 with TRBJ2-1; TRBD2 matches at 7 bases. Germline lookup yields CDR1 MNHEY and CDR2 SVGEGT. This CDR3 is 14 amino acids long. V dropped 0 bases and J dropped 9; count of bases not matched to a gene: 5. CDR3 in DNA: TGTGCCAGCAGTTACTCGCGGGGGAGGGGTGAGCAGTTCTTC. This codes for CASSYSRGRGEQFF.

Many counts were recorded for this clonotype. The CDR3 nucleotides read TGTGCCAGCAGTTTAGACCCCGGGAGTTCCTACGAGCAGTACTTC. Translation gives CASSLDPGSSYEQYF. The V gene is TRBV12-3 or TRBV12-4, the J gene TRBJ2-7; D is possibly TRBD2 (6 bases). The CDR3 consists of 15 residues. V was pared by 1 base and J by 1 base, with 11 bases between.

This clonotype occurred many times. The genes are TRBV11-2 and TRBJ2-7; 8 nucleotides agree with TRBD2. The CDR3 contains 14 residues. Germline V gene sequence: CDR1 SGHAT, CDR2 FQNNGV. Trimming cost V 1 base and J 7 bases; bases outside gene matches: 6. The CDR3 DNA reads as TGTGCCAGCAGCTTAGCGGGAGGGCCGGGGGAGCAGTACTTC. Amino acids: CASSLAGGPGEQYF.

This clonotype was picked up many times. This chain connects TRBV18 to TRBJ2-7, with D unclear. The CDR3 is made up of 13 amino acids. Germline CDR1 is KGHSH and CDR2 is LQKENI. Trimming removed 0 bases from V and 4 bases from J, with 7 bases in between. In DNA, the CDR3 is TGTGCCAGCTCACCACCGACGGTATACGAGCAGTACTTC. It encodes CASSPPTVYEQYF.

This clonotype was counted only a few times. One base away lies a much larger clone, so this may be a sequencing read error. The chain has TRBV5-6 and TRBJ2-1; 10 nucleotides line up with TRBD2. This CDR3 is built from 13 residues. The germline V gene has CDR1 SGHDT and CDR2 YYEEEE. The V gene end was trimmed by 6 bases and the J gene end by 6 bases; junction bases not matched to a gene: 3. CDR3 in DNA: TGTGCCAGCACGCTAGCGGGAGCCAATGAGCAGTTCTTC. Amino acids: CASTLAGANEQFF.

This clonotype was found once. For the CDR3, the DNA is TGCAGTGCTAGCGGGAGTAGGGGGCCCCAGCATTTT. Its protein is CSASGSRGPQHF. The V gene is TRBV20-1, the J gene TRBJ1-5; TRBD1 is a possible D gene (5 bases). Trimming removed 3 bases from V and 9 bases from J, with 12 bases in between. Germline values: CDR1 DFQATT, CDR2 SNEGSKA (reference sequence). The CDR3 is 12 amino acids.

This clonotype was seen repeatedly, ten times or more. The DNA for the CDR3 is TGTGCCAGCAGCTTGACAGTAGTAGGGACCGGGGAGCTGTTTTTT. As protein: CASSLTVVGTGELFF. This chain uses TRBV7-8 with TRBJ2-2; D possibly corresponds to TRBD1 (5 bases). Germline lookup yields CDR1 SGHVS and CDR2 FQNEAQ. Trimming left V 3 bases short and J 5 bases short, with 13 bases between. This CDR3 comprises 15 residues.

This clonotype occurred a few times. Given a much more abundant clone one base away, this may be a read error. The rearrangement links TRBV5-5 to TRBJ2-3; no firm D call. The ends were cut back, 0 bases at V and 2 bases at J, with 10 bases in the middle. From germline, CDR1 is SGHKS and CDR2 YYEKEE (reference sequence). The CDR3 runs 15 residues. This CDR3 reads CASSLDRAFTDTQYF. CDR3 bases: TGTGCCAGCAGCTTGGATAGAGCATTCACAGATACGCAGTATTTT.

This clonotype came up many times. This chain uses TRBV7-2 with TRBJ1-4; possible D gene TRBD1, 6 bases. Germline V CDR1 and CDR2: SGHTA, FQGNSA. The CDR3 runs 14 residues. Trimming left V 5 bases short and J 5 bases short, with 12 bases between. CDR3 DNA sequence: TGTGCCAGCAGCGAGGGGGGGGGGAATGAAAAACTGTTTTTT. It specifies CASSEGGGNEKLFF.

Comment on this clonotype: One end of the junction does not line up with germline, which may come from a read error. The chain joins TRBV3-1 to TRBJ2-1; a possible D gene is TRBD2 (5 bases). The length of the CDR3 is 16 residues. Germline assignment: CDR1 LGHDT and CDR2 YNNKEL (reference sequence). CDR3 bases: TGCGCCAGCGGCCAAGGCGGCGGAAGCTCCTACAATGAGCAGTTCTTC. Protein sequence: CASGQGGGSSYNEQFF.

This clonotype was counted only a few times. The V and J genes are TRBV3-1 and TRBJ2-4; D is undetermined. This CDR3 spans 11 amino acids. V lost 3 bases, J lost 4 bases, and 1 base lay in between. Germline V CDR1 and CDR2: LGHDT, YNNKEL (reference sequence). CDR3 loop: CASSHKNIQYF. CDR3 nucleotides: TGTGCCAGCAGCCATAAAAACATTCAGTACTTC. Combining the CDR3 with reference TRBV3-1 and TRBJ2-4 gives the whole variable domain DTAVSQTPKYLVTQMGNDKSIKCEQNLGHDTMYWYKQDSKKFLKIMFSYNNKELIINETVPNRFSPKSPDKAHLNLHINSLELGDSAVYFCASSHKNIQYFGAGTRLSVL.